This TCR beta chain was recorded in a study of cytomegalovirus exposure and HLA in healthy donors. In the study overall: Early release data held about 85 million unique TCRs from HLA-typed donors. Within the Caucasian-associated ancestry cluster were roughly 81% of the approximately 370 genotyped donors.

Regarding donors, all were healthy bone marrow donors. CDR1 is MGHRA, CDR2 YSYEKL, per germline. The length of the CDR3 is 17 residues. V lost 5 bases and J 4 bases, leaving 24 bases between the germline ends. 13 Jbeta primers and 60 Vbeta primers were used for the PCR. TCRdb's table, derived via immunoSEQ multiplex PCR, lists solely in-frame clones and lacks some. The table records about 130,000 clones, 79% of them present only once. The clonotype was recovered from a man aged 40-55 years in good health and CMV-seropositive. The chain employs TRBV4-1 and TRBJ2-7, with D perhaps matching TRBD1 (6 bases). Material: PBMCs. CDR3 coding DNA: TGCGCCAGCAGCGTTACCGATTCGGGACACAGAGCGTACGAGCAGTACTTC. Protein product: CASSVTDSGHRAYEQYF.